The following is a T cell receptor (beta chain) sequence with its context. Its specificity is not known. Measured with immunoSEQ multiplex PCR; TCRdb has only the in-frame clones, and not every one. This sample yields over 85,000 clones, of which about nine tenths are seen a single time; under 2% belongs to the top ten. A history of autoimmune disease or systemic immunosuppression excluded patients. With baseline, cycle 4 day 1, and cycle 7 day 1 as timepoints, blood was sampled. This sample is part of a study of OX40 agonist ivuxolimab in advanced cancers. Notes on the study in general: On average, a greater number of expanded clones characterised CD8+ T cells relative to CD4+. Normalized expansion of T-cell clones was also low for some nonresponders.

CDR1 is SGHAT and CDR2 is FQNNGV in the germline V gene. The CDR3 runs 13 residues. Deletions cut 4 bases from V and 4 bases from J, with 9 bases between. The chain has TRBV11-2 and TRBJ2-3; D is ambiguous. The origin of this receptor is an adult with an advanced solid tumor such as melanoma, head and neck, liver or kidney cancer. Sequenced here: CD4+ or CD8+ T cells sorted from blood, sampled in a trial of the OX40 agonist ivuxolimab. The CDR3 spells CASSYPESDTQYF. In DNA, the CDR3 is TGTGCCAGCAGCTACCCGGAGTCAGATACGCAGTATTTT.